This TCR beta chain stems from a study of blood T cell repertoires in COVID-19. This CDR3 contains 15 residues. Germline V lookup: CDR1 SGHRS, CDR2 YFSETQ. Trimming at V came to 0 bases and at J to 5 bases, leaving 3 bases not matched to a gene. The repertoire was sequenced with immunoSEQ multiplex PCR; TCRdb's copy has only in-frame clones and lacks some. The table shows about 190,000 clones, with roughly 84% occurring only once. Cohort assignment relied on participant-reported clinical history. The sample consisted of PBMCs or T cells enriched from blood (not recorded which). The clonotype comes from a woman aged 30 to 39 who had been exposed to COVID-19. The J gene is TRBJ2-5, the V gene TRBV5-1; 11 nucleotides agree with TRBD2. The DNA for the CDR3 is TGCGCCAGCAGCTTGGTCCCTAGCGGGGGGGAGACCCAGTACTTC. Translating gives CASSLVPSGGETQYF.